This T cell receptor (beta chain) was recovered during a study of T cell repertoires in cytomegalovirus infection (dated by TCRdb to between 2018 and 2021). General notes on the study: Recently identified HLA-C-restricted CMV epitopes, whose presentation resists viral immunomodulation, were targeted by peptide stimulations together with well-studied HLA-B-restricted epitopes. Donor HLA type was relevant to the analysis, because carriage of CMV infection together with the matching HLA type was indicated by public TCR beta signatures. The full study reports these points: The ex vivo response was dominated by HLA-C-restricted CMV-specific TCR beta clonotypes, which also provided the single most frequent clonotype in two of eight donors. In both this cohort and an independent cohort of some 370 donors, the cumulative frequency of public TCR beta family members distinguished carriers of CMV infection plus the relevant HLA type.

Interpreted using the paper, the treatment or condition label stands for: in vitro stimulation with specific CMV peptide epitopes to enrich CMV-specific T cells. TCRdb names Illumina HiSeq 1500 as the instrument used. TCRdb reran the public reads through fastp at Q25 and MiXCR, keeping productive beta chains. Each record represents a unique CDR3 protein, reported with the most common genes and DNA among its rows. In all, the sample holds about 890,000 distinct CDR3 sequences, and approximately 31% of those were seen once. The top ten clonotypes cover about an eighth of the sample. The CDR1 and CDR2 encoded by the germline V gene are SGHVS and FNYEAQ. The CDR3 starts with the cysteine, ends with the phenylalanine, and has 16 residues. Only the CDR3 portion is preserved as DNA: 48 bases, with reading frame beginning at the first base. With respect to this clonotype: The antigen it recognizes is unknown. A junction boundary mismatches the germline segment, possibly from a read error.

The V and J segments used are TRBV7-6 and TRBJ2-5; no D gene is confidently identified. The specimen was cultured CD8+ T cells from PBMCs, collected from culture after CMV antigen stimulation. The receptor's source is a human donor in good health (CMV status not recorded). Some clones in this sample may be carry-over from other donors' samples. The CDR3 loop reads CASSLKLVPFAETQYF. The DNA reads TGTGCTAGCAGCTTAAAATTAGTCCCCTTTGCGGAGACCCAGTACTTC.